This is a list of T cell receptor beta chains from one sample in a study of cytomegalovirus exposure and HLA in healthy donors. Produced via immunoSEQ multiplex PCR; TCRdb's table is partial and in-frame only. Found here are some 200,000 clones, about 78% of them singletons; the top ten hold under 3%. What was sequenced was PBMCs. These receptors originate from a woman under 40 in good health and CMV-seronegative. The CDR3 runs from the conserved cysteine through the conserved F or W. A D gene is named only where the DNA matches it firmly. Some rows have no size entry. The others give once, few or many, or a class for an expanded clone.

TRBD1,NA,TRBJ1-1,14,TRBV11-2,TGTGCCAGCAGCTTAGTCCCCGGACAGGGCGAAGCTTTCTTT,CASSLVPGQGEAFF
NA,NA,TRBJ2-3,12,TRBV5-1,TGCGCCAGCAGGTACGGAGCAGATACGCAGTATTTT,CASRYGADTQYF
NA,NA,TRBJ2-3,15,TRBV7-9,TGTGCCAGCAGTCCCCAGGGAGGGGGGACAGATACGCAGTATTTT,CASSPQGGGTDTQYF
TRBD1,NA,TRBJ1-4,16,TRBV15,TGTGCCACCAGCAGAGGTTTGCGACAGGGCGGTGAAAAACTGTTTTTT,CATSRGLRQGGEKLFF
TRBD2,NA,TRBJ2-7,15,TRBV27,TGTGCCAGCAGAAGACTAGCGGCAAGCTCCTACGAGCAGTACTTC,CASRRLAASSYEQYF
TRBD2,NA,TRBJ2-1,17,TRBV28,TGTGCCAGCACATCGGCGGGAGAGCCAAGCTCCTACAATGAGCAGTTCTTC,CASTSAGEPSSYNEQFF
NA,NA,TRBJ2-2,15,TRBV2,TGTGCCAGCCTACCCAGGGGCCTCGGCACCGGGGAGCTGTTTTTT,CASLPRGLGTGELFF
NA,NA,TRBJ1-2,15,TRBV27,TGTGCCAGCAGTTTACGGTGGGGGGGCAGCCATGGCTACACCTTC,CASSLRWGGSHGYTF
TRBD1,NA,TRBJ1-2,13,TRBV19,TGTGCCAGCGCGACTTCGCGGACAGGGAACTACACCTTC,CASATSRTGNYTF
NA,once,TRBJ2-1,16,TRBV23-1,TGCGCCAGCAGTCAAGCTTCGAGCGGGTCCTACAATGAGCAGTTCTTC,CASSQASSGSYNEQFF
TRBD2,NA,TRBJ2-3,19,TRBV10-1,TGCGCCAGCAGTGAGCCTCGGACTAGCGGGAGTTGGGGTACAGATACGCAGTATTTT,CASSEPRTSGSWGTDTQYF
NA,NA,TRBJ2-7,15,TRBV6-5,TGTGCCAGCAGTGTTAGTTTCCTAGCGATCTACGAGCAGTACTTC,CASSVSFLAIYEQYF
NA,NA,TRBJ1-4,15,TRBV4-2,TGTGCCAGCAGCCAACGTCGTGCAACTAATGAAAAACTGTTTTTT,CASSQRRATNEKLFF
TRBD2,NA,TRBJ2-7,13,TRBV2,TGTGCCAGGCGGGGGGACGTCTCCTACGAGCAGTACTTC,CARRGDVSYEQYF
NA,NA,TRBJ2-1,12,TRBV15,TGTGCCACCAGGGGGGGTTACAATGAGCAGTTCTTC,CATRGGYNEQFF
TRBD1,NA,TRBJ1-5,16,TRBV4-1,TGCGCCAGCAGCCACTTTACCGGGACAGGGCTGCAGCCCCAGCATTTT,CASSHFTGTGLQPQHF